Each of the 20 T cell receptor beta chains below was sequenced from the same sample in a study of cytomegalovirus exposure and HLA in healthy donors. Vbeta (60) and Jbeta (13) primers were used in the PCR. Only in-frame clones appear in the TCRdb table, and some are missing; sequencing was by immunoSEQ multiplex PCR. This sample has some 120,000 clones, with about 73% found just once. Sequenced: PBMCs. The receptor source for this set is a woman aged 45-59 years in good health and CMV-seropositive.

This clone was counted only a few times. This rearrangement joins TRBV11-2 to TRBJ2-4; 7 bases are shared with TRBD1. The CDR3 contains 14 residues. CDR1 and CDR2 from the germline V gene are SGHAT and FQNNGV. V gave up 5 bases and J gave up 11 bases; unmatched junction bases: 12. The CDR3: CASSPTTGIDVQYF. CDR3 nucleotides: TGTGCCAGCAGCCCGACGACAGGGATTGACGTTCAGTACTTC.

On this clone: The germline gene is not matched at one end of the junction; a read error may be the cause. The J gene is TRBJ2-4, the V gene TRBV7-9, with D maybe TRBD2 (5 bases). This CDR3 has 14 amino acids. Germline V gene data show CDR1 as SEHNR and CDR2 as FQNEAQ (reference sequence). The CDR3 region has the DNA TGTTCCAGCAGCTTAGGGCCGGGGATGGTCATTCAGTACTTC. Its translation is CSSSLGPGMVIQYF.

This chain connects TRBV10-3 to TRBJ2-5; 14 nucleotides agree with TRBD2. The J call is uncertain, as TRBJ2-7 better fits the DNA end. CDR1 ENHRY and CDR2 SYGVKD come from the germline V gene. The CDR3 is 16 residues long. In DNA, the CDR3 is TGTGCCGTGACTAGCGGGGGGGCCCGTAGCTCCTACGAGCAGTACTTC. It codes for CAVTSGGARSSYEQYF.

The rearrangement uses TRBV15 and TRBJ2-1; 8 bases fit TRBD1. The CDR3 runs to 15 residues. Germline lookup yields CDR1 LNHNV and CDR2 YYDKDF (reference sequence). V lost 0 bases and J lost 7; bases outside the gene matches: 5. The CDR3, as DNA: TGTGCCACCAGCAGAGATGATTACAGGGGGAATGAGCAGTTCTTC. Amino acid sequence: CATSRDDYRGNEQFF.

The rearrangement uses TRBV5-5 and TRBJ2-7, with 8 nucleotides matching TRBD1. CDR1 and CDR2 from the germline V gene are SGHKS and YYEKEE (reference sequence). This CDR3 spans 13 amino acids. The V and J ends lost 4 bases and 4 bases, in that order; junction bases with no gene match: 4. The CDR3 region has the DNA TGTGCCAGCAGCGGGCAGGGGGCTTACGAGCAGTACTTC. Translation: CASSGQGAYEQYF. Based on the CDR3 plus reference TRBV5-5 and TRBJ2-7, the full variable domain is DAGVTQSPTHLIKTRGQQVTLRCSPISGHKSVSWYQQVLGQGPQFIFQYYEKEERGRGNFPDRFSARQFPNYSSELNVNALLLGDSALYLCASSGQGAYEQYFGPGTRLTVT.

The rearrangement joins TRBV10-3 to TRBJ2-2; 9 bases map to TRBD1. The V gene's germline CDR1 is ENHRY and CDR2 SYGVKD. This CDR3 spans 15 amino acids. Trimming took 10 bases from V and 6 from J; bases not matched to a gene: 12. The CDR3 is CATSSTGGYSGELFF. In DNA form, the CDR3 reads TGTGCCACCTCATCCACAGGGGGCTATTCCGGGGAGCTGTTTTTT.

The chain carries TRBV12-5 and TRBJ2-3; tentative D call: TRBD1 (5 bases). Germline lookup yields CDR1 LGHNT and CDR2 FRNRAP. The CDR3 has 15 residues. V was pared by 0 bases and J by 3 bases, with 10 bases between. DNA of the CDR3: TGTGCTAGTGGTTTGGTCCAGGGTACAACAGATACGCAGTATTTT. As protein: CASGLVQGTTDTQYF.

The chain carries TRBV10-3 and TRBJ2-7; tentative D call: TRBD2 (6 bases). CDR1 and CDR2 from the germline V gene are ENHRY and SYGVKD. The CDR3 consists of 14 residues. Trimming pared 2 bases from V and 2 bases from J, leaving 10 bases between. The CDR3 coding sequence is TGTGCCATCAGTGAGGGGGGGTTCCCCTACGAGCAGTACTTC. It encodes CAISEGGFPYEQYF.

This clone appeared a single time. The rearrangement links TRBV5-4 to TRBJ2-3, with 9 bases aligning to TRBD1. Germline loops: CDR1 SGHNT, CDR2 YYREEE (reference sequence). J lost 4 bases, V lost 5 bases, and 8 bases had no gene match. The CDR3 covers 15 residues. As DNA, the CDR3 is TGTGCCAGCAGTCTTACAGGGGGCGGCGCAGATACGCAGTATTTT. Protein: CASSLTGGGADTQYF. Drawing the rest from reference TRBV5-4 and TRBJ2-3, the complete variable domain is ETGVTQSPTHLIKTRGQQVTLRCSSQSGHNTVSWYQQALGQGPQFIFQYYREEENGRGNFPPRFSGLQFPNYSSELNVNALELDDSALYLCASSLTGGGADTQYFGPGTRLTVL.

With respect to this clone: Other DNA variants within this sample encode the same CDR3. The chain combines TRBV5-1 with TRBJ2-5; 8 bases are a match to TRBD1. In germline, CDR1 is SGHRS, CDR2 YFSETQ. CDR3 length: 14 residues. V shed 0 bases and J 2 bases; nucleotides not matched to a gene: 0. CDR3 region: CASSLGTGQETQYF. The CDR3 DNA is TGCGCCAGCAGCTTGGGGACAGGGCAAGAGACCCAGTACTTC.

J is TRBJ1-2 and V is TRBV4-1; D not resolved. The CDR3 consists of 16 residues. V gave up 1 base and J gave up 7 bases, with 19 bases separating them. CDR1 MGHRA and CDR2 YSYEKL come from the germline V gene. CDR3 bases: TGCGCCAGCAGCCAAGCAGCCGTTGGGAGGGCGGTTGGCTACACCTTC. Translated, it gives CASSQAAVGRAVGYTF.

The gene calls are TRBV6-1 and TRBJ1-5; 9 nucleotides align to TRBD1. This CDR3 region has 14 residues. V trimming: 6 bases; J trimming: 5 bases; junction bases outside the gene matches: 5. From germline, CDR1 is MNHNS and CDR2 SASEGT. The CDR3 sequence: CASRRTGEHQPQHF. CDR3 bases: TGTGCCAGCAGGAGGACAGGGGAACATCAGCCCCAGCATTTT.

Concerning this clone itself: A junction end diverges from the germline sequence, so it may reflect a read error. The chain is built from TRBV7-3 and TRBJ2-1; D remains ambiguous. The CDR3 is made up of 14 amino acids. Germline V gives CDR1 SGHTA, CDR2 FQGTGA. CDR3 nucleotide sequence: TGTTCCAGCAGCTTATCGGGTACCTACAATGAGCAGTTCTTC. This sequence encodes CSSSLSGTYNEQFF.

The chain uses TRBV29-1 and TRBJ2-1, with TRBD2 matching 9 bases. Germline values: CDR1 SQVTM, CDR2 ANQGSEA. The ends lost 6 bases at V and 5 bases at J; junction bases unmatched: 8. The CDR3 consists of 14 residues. Here the CDR3 reads CSVPRGGGNNEQFF. As DNA, the CDR3 is TGCAGCGTCCCCCGCGGGGGGGGGAACAATGAGCAGTTCTTC.

The V and J genes are TRBV7-8 and TRBJ2-5; the match to TRBD2 covers 12 bases. The DNA end is a closer match to TRBJ2-7, so the J assignment may be wrong. The CDR3 contains 16 residues. CDR1 and CDR2 (germline): SGHVS, FQNEAQ. The CDR3 bases are TGTGCCAGCAGCCGCGGACTAGCGGGGTTCTCCTACGAGCAGTACTTC. It yields the protein CASSRGLAGFSYEQYF.

The chain couples TRBV7-8 to TRBJ1-1; TRBD1 matches 7 bases. Germline assignment: CDR1 SGHVS and CDR2 FQNEAQ. This CDR3 comprises 15 residues. The V gene end was trimmed by 4 bases and the J gene end by 2 bases; junction bases not matched to a gene: 7. For the CDR3, the DNA is TGTGCCAGCAGCTATAGGACAGGCTCTAACACTGAAGCTTTCTTT. Its protein is CASSYRTGSNTEAFF.

V gene TRBV10-3 combines with J gene TRBJ1-2; D perhaps matches TRBD1 (6 bases). V shed 6 bases and J shed 3 bases, with 14 bases lying between them. The CDR3 extends over 14 amino acids. The germline V gene has CDR1 ENHRY and CDR2 SYGVKD. For the CDR3, the DNA is TGTGCCATCAGGGGGGGGACATCGGACTATGGCTACACCTTC. Its translation: CAIRGGTSDYGYTF.

J is TRBJ2-3 and V is TRBV5-4, with a possible D match to TRBD2 (6 bases). This CDR3 has 15 residues. The V and J ends lost 4 bases and 2 bases respectively, with 14 bases between them. Germline V gene lookup returns CDR1 SGHNT and CDR2 YYREEE (reference sequence). CDR3 sequence: CASSPRGGVTDTQYF. Written as DNA, the CDR3 is TGTGCCAGCAGCCCACGAGGCGGGGTCACAGATACGCAGTATTTT.

This clone appeared a few times. The CDR3 here is CASSRGQGHRTQHF. CDR3 bases: TGTGCCAGCAGCAGGGGACAGGGTCATAGGACCCAGCATTTT. The rearrangement links TRBV21-1 to TRBJ1-5; the D call of TRBD1 is as the table states it, not checked on the DNA. TRBV21-1 is listed as a pseudogene. The CDR3 sequence is 14 residues long.

J is TRBJ1-1 and V is TRBV19; no clear D gene. The germline gives CDR1 LNHDA, CDR2 SQIVND (reference sequence). V was shortened by 7 bases and J by 1 base, with 13 bases between the two germline ends. The CDR3 extends over 14 amino acids. The CDR3 nucleotides read TGTGCCAGTACCCCGGGAATCCCGAACACTGAAGCTTTCTTT. This encodes CASTPGIPNTEAFF.